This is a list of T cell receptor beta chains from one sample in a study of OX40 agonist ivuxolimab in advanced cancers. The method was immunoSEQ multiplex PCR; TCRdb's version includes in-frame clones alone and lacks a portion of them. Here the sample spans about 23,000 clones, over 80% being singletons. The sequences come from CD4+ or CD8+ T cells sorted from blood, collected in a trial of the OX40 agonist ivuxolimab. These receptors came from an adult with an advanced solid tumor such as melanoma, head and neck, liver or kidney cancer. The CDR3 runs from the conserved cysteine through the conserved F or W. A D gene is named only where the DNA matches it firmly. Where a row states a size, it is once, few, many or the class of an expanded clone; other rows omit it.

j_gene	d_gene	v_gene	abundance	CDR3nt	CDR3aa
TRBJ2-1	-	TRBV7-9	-	TGTGCCAGCAGCTCCAGGGTGAGCTCCTACAATGAGCAGTTCTTC	CASSSRVSSYNEQFF
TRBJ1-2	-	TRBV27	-	TGTGCCGCACGGCGGGCTAACTATGGCTACACCTTC	CAARRANYGYTF
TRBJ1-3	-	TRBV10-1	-	TGCGCCAGCAGTGAGTCGACAGCTGGAAACACCATATATTTT	CASSESTAGNTIYF
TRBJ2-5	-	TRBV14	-	TGTGCCAGCAGCCAAAGGGACATCCAAGAGACCCAGTACTTC	CASSQRDIQETQYF
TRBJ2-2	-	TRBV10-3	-	TGTGCCATCAGTGAGTCGTTTAGTGTACGGTCCGGGGAGCTGTTTTTT	CAISESFSVRSGELFF
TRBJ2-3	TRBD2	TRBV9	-	TGTGCCAGCAGCTCTTCTAGCGGACCCAGCACAGATACGCAGTATTTT	CASSSSSGPSTDTQYF
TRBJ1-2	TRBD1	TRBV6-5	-	TGTGCCAGCAGTCCGGGGACAGGGAGTTATGGCTACACCTTC	CASSPGTGSYGYTF
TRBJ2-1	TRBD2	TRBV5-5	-	TGTGCCAGCAGCCCGTCGAGCGGGGGGGCGGATGAGCAGTTCTTC	CASSPSSGGADEQFF
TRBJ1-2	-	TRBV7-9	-	TGTGCCAGCAGCTCTAAAGAGGCGGGTATGAGATATGGCTACACCTTC	CASSSKEAGMRYGYTF
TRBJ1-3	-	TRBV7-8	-	TGTGCCAGCAGCTTACGCGGAAACACCATATATTTT	CASSLRGNTIYF
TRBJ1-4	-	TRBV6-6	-	TGTGCCAGCAGGAGGGGGGTAGCTAATGAAAAACTGTTTTTT	CASRRGVANEKLFF
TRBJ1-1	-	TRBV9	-	TGTGCCAGCAGCGTCTATCCGAACCAGAACACTGAAGCTTTCTTT	CASSVYPNQNTEAFF
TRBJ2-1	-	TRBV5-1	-	TGCGCCAGCAAGAGCGGCTATGAGCAGTTCTTC	CASKSGYEQFF
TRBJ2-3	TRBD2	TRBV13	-	TGTGCCAGCAGCTTTAGCGGGGGTGGCACAGATACGCAGTATTTT	CASSFSGGGTDTQYF
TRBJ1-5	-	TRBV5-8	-	TGTGCCAGCAGCTTGGGGTATCAGCCCCAGCATTTT	CASSLGYQPQHF
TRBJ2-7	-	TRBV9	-	TGTGCCAGCAGCGCTGGAGGCTACCCTTCCTACGAGCAGTACTTC	CASSAGGYPSYEQYF
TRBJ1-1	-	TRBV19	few	TGTGCCAGTACCAAAGGGTTGGATGAAGCTTTCTTT	CASTKGLDEAFF
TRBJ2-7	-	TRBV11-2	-	TGTGCCAGCAGCTTAGGTATAATAGGCGGGGACGAGCAGTACTTC	CASSLGIIGGDEQYF
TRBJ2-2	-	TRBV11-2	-	TGTGCCAGCACCGGAAGAGCCAGGCTCCCCACCGGGGAGCTGTTTTTT	CASTGRARLPTGELFF
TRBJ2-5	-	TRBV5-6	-	TGTGCCAGCAGCCATGGGGGGGCGCAAGAGACCCAGTACTTC	CASSHGGAQETQYF
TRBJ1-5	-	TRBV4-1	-	TGCGCCAGCAGCCAAGATAAGGCAGATCAGCCCCAGCATTTT	CASSQDKADQPQHF
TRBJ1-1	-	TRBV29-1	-	TGCAGCGTTGTTCCGGGACAGAACACTGAAGCTTTCTTT	CSVVPGQNTEAFF
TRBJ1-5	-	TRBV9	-	TGTGCCAGCAGCGAGGGAGGCGGAGGAGGATACCCCCAGCATTTT	CASSEGGGGGYPQHF
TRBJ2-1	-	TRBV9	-	TGTGCCAGCGCCAGGGACACAGCGACCCTGTTCTTC	CASARDTATLFF
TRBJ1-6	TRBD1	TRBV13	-	TGTGCCAGCAGCTCAATAGCAGGGGGTTTTTCCTATAATTCACCCCTCCACTTT	CASSSIAGGFSYNSPLHF
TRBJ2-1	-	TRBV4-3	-	TGCGCCAGCAGCCAAGAGGGTTGGGAGGAGCAGTTCTTC	CASSQEGWEEQFF
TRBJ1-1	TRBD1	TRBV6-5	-	TGTGCCAGCAGTTACGAGGGACAGGGTGACGCTTTCTTT	CASSYEGQGDAFF
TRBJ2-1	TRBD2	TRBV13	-	TGTGCCAGCAGCTTAGTCCGACGGGGGGGCGGGAACAATGAGCAGTTCTTC	CASSLVRRGGGNNEQFF
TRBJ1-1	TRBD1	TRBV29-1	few	TGCAGCGTTGAAGGGGCGTGGACAGGGATGACTGAAGCTTTCTTT	CSVEGAWTGMTEAFF
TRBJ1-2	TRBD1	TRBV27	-	TGTGCCAGCAGTTTATCGACAGGGAGAGATGGCTACACCTTC	CASSLSTGRDGYTF
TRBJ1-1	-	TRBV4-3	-	TGCGCCAGCAGCCAAGCTTACAGGTCGAACACTGAAGCTTTCTTT	CASSQAYRSNTEAFF
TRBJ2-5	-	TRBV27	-	TGTGCCAGCAGTTTTTTCTCTTTCGGGACCCTGGAGACCCAGTACTTC	CASSFFSFGTLETQYF
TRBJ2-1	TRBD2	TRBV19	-	TGTGCCAGTAGTGTCGCTAGCGGGGTGGAGCAGTTCTTC	CASSVASGVEQFF
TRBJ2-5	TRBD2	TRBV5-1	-	TGCGCCAGCAGCTTGGCCCCTAGCGGGGGGGCTGGGACCCAGTACTTC	CASSLAPSGGAGTQYF
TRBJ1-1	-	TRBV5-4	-	TGTGCCAGCAGCTTGTTGGAGAACACTGAAGCTTTCTTT	CASSLLENTEAFF
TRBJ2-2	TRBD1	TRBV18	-	TGTGCCAGCTCACCTACAGGGGCCACCGGGGAGCTGTTTTTT	CASSPTGATGELFF
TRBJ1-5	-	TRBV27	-	TGTGCCAGCAAAAGTCTGCTTTCTGGCAATCAGCCCCAGCATTTT	CASKSLLSGNQPQHF
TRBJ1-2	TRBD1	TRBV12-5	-	TGTGCTAGTGGTTTGGTACTGGGACAGGTCGGGGGCTACACCTTC	CASGLVLGQVGGYTF
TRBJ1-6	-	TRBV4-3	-	TGCGCCAGCAGCCAAGAGTTGGGAAATGGTTCACCCCTCCACTTT	CASSQELGNGSPLHF
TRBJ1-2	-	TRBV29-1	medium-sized	TGCAGCGTTGACAGGGTGGACTATGGCTACACCTTC	CSVDRVDYGYTF
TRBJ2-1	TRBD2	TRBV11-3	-	TGTGCCAGCAGCTTAAGGGGGACTAGCGGGTTGAATGAGCAGTTCTTC	CASSLRGTSGLNEQFF
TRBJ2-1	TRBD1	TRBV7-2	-	TGTGCCAGCAGCTTAGGTCCCCCCGGGGACAGGGGGCGCGACAATGAGCAGTTCTTC	CASSLGPPGDRGRDNEQFF
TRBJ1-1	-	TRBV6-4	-	TGTGCCAGCAGTGACTCTCCGGGGGATGAAGCTTTCTTT	CASSDSPGDEAFF
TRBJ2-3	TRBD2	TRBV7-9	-	TGTGCCAGCAGCTTAACCGGAGCGGGGAGCAGCACAGATACGCAGTATTTT	CASSLTGAGSSTDTQYF
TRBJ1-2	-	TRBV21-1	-	TGTGCCAGCAGCCCCCCGGGGAGGGCCTTCGGCGGCTACACCTTC	CASSPPGRAFGGYTF
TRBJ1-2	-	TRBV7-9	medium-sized	TGTGCCAGCAGCTCCGGGGAGGGAGACTATGGCTACACCTTC	CASSSGEGDYGYTF
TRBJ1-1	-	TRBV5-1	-	TGCGCCAGCAGCTTAAGTTCGGCAGTTGAAGCTTTCTTT	CASSLSSAVEAFF
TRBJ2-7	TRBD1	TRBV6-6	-	TGTGCCAGCAGTTTGACAGGGGATTTTACCTACGAGCAGTACTTC	CASSLTGDFTYEQYF
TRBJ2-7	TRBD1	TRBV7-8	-	TGTGCCAGCACCCCCCGGGGGACAGGGGCCTACGAGCAGTACTTC	CASTPRGTGAYEQYF
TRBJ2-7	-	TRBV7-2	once	TGTGCCAGCAGCCCGCTCGGGGAATTTTTGGAGCAGTACTTC	CASSPLGEFLEQYF
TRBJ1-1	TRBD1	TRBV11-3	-	TGTGCCAGCAGCTTACAGGGGGCGGCTGAAGCTTTCTTT	CASSLQGAAEAFF
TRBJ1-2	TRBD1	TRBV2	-	TGTGCCAGCAGTGAAATAAGCAGGGGGCAAGGCGGCTACACCTTC	CASSEISRGQGGYTF
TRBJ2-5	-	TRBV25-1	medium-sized	TGTGCCACGTCTTGGGACAAGCAAGAGACCCAGTACTTC	CATSWDKQETQYF
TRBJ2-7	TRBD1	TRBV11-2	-	TGTGCCAGCAGCGGGACAGGGGCGAACCTCTACGAGCAGTACTTC	CASSGTGANLYEQYF
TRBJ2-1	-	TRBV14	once	TGTGCCAGCAGCCGCCTTCGGACAGACAATGAGCAGTTCTTC	CASSRLRTDNEQFF
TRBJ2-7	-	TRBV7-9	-	TGTGCCAGCAGCTTACCGGGACGTCGGCCCTACGAGCAGTACTTC	CASSLPGRRPYEQYF
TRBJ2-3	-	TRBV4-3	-	TGCGCCAGCAGCCAAGACCAGGGCGCAGATACGCAGTATTTT	CASSQDQGADTQYF
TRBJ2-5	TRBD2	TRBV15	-	TGTGCCACCGGGGGGGGTACAGAGACCCAGTACTTC	CATGGGTETQYF
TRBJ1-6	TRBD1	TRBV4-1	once	TGCGCCAGCAGTTTCCGGGACAGGGGGTTTAATTCACCCCTCCACTTT	CASSFRDRGFNSPLHF
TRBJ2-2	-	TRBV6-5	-	TGTGCCAGCAGTTATGAGGTAGACACAGTCACCGGGGAGCTGTTTTTT	CASSYEVDTVTGELFF